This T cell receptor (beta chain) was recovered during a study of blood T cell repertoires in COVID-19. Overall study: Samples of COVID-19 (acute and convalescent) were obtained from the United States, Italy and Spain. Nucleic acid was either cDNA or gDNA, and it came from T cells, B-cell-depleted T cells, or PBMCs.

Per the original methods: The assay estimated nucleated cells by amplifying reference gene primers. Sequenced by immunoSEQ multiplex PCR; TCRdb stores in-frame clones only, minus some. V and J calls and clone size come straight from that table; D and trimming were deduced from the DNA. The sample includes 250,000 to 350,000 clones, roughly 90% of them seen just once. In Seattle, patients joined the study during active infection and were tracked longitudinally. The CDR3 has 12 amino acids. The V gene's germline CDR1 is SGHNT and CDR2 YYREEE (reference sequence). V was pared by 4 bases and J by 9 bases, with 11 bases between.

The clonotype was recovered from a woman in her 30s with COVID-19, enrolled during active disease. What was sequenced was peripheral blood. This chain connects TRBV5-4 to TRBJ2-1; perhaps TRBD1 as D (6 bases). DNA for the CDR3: TGTGCCAGCAGCCCCGTAGGGGGTGAGCAGTTCTTC. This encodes CASSPVGGEQFF.